Listed below are T cell receptor beta chains from one sample, sequenced in a study of technical replicates of blood from a handful of donors. Only in-frame clones appear in the TCRdb table, and some are missing; sequencing was by immunoSEQ multiplex PCR. The sample gives 10,000 to 13,000 clones, around 94% of which show up once; 7% to 8.5% is in the top ten. The sample was PBMCs. The receptors come from a human donor in good health. The conserved cysteine and the conserved F or W are not part of the CDR3 here. D genes are given only for firm matches.

D gene: TRBD2; J gene: TRBJ2-5; V gene: TRBV7-9; CDR3 protein: ASSSSGQETQY
D gene: .; J gene: TRBJ1-1; V gene: TRBV12-5; CDR3 protein: ASGRQGFANTEAF
D gene: .; J gene: TRBJ2-3; V gene: TRBV7-9; CDR3 protein: ASSFWGPSTDTQY
D gene: .; J gene: TRBJ2-1; V gene: TRBV9; CDR3 protein: ASSVVAEAYNEQF
D gene: TRBD2; J gene: TRBJ2-5; V gene: TRBV9; CDR3 protein: ASSVRSGRGETQY
D gene: TRBD1; J gene: TRBJ2-7; V gene: TRBV6-5; CDR3 protein: ASSPGGEYEQY
D gene: .; J gene: TRBJ2-2; V gene: TRBV7-2; CDR3 protein: ASSQAGWGGELF
D gene: TRBD2; J gene: TRBJ2-7; V gene: TRBV18; CDR3 protein: ASRGEGSEQY
D gene: TRBD1; J gene: TRBJ2-5; V gene: TRBV6-1; CDR3 protein: ASNRQGRETQY
D gene: .; J gene: TRBJ1-5; V gene: TRBV7-2; CDR3 protein: ASSSDMAGQPQH
D gene: TRBD2; J gene: TRBJ2-1; V gene: TRBV4-2; CDR3 protein: ASSQETSGNEQF
D gene: .; J gene: TRBJ1-3; V gene: TRBV5-6; CDR3 protein: ASSRVTGTGNTIY
D gene: .; J gene: TRBJ2-2; V gene: TRBV7-6; CDR3 protein: ASSRQTGLNTGELF
D gene: TRBD1; J gene: TRBJ1-1; V gene: TRBV11-2; CDR3 protein: ASSLGTGYTEAF
D gene: TRBD1; J gene: TRBJ2-7; V gene: TRBV19; CDR3 protein: ASSDRDRSYEQY
D gene: TRBD2; J gene: TRBJ2-3; V gene: TRBV11-2; CDR3 protein: ASSLGSLAGVSDTQY
D gene: .; J gene: TRBJ1-1; V gene: TRBV30; CDR3 protein: AWRATGNTEAF
D gene: TRBD1; J gene: TRBJ2-5; V gene: TRBV5-1; CDR3 protein: ASSSPGQGAAETQY
D gene: TRBD1; J gene: TRBJ2-7; V gene: TRBV6-5; CDR3 protein: ASSYGPGGYEQY
D gene: TRBD1; J gene: TRBJ1-2; V gene: TRBV30; CDR3 protein: AWGQTGAFGYT
D gene: TRBD1; J gene: TRBJ2-1; V gene: TRBV9; CDR3 protein: ASSVGGQKLSQF
D gene: .; J gene: TRBJ2-1; V gene: TRBV7-2; CDR3 protein: ASSSISPGAYNEQF
D gene: .; J gene: TRBJ1-1; V gene: TRBV2; CDR3 protein: ASSWGEYTEAF
D gene: .; J gene: TRBJ1-1; V gene: TRBV2; CDR3 protein: ASIAGTPRNTEAF
D gene: .; J gene: TRBJ2-7; V gene: TRBV5-1; CDR3 protein: ASSLWTEAHEQY
D gene: .; J gene: TRBJ2-3; V gene: TRBV6-4; CDR3 protein: ASSDSYYTDTQY
D gene: .; J gene: TRBJ2-4; V gene: TRBV6-1; CDR3 protein: ASSEVPLLAKNIQY
D gene: .; J gene: TRBJ2-2; V gene: TRBV5-1; CDR3 protein: ASSLGLSNTGELF
D gene: .; J gene: TRBJ1-1; V gene: TRBV7-9; CDR3 protein: ASSFTGVGTEAF
D gene: .; J gene: TRBJ2-5; V gene: TRBV7-3; CDR3 protein: ASSSGGVGQETQY
D gene: .; J gene: TRBJ2-7; V gene: TRBV18; CDR3 protein: ASTQGGIYEQY
D gene: .; J gene: TRBJ2-3; V gene: TRBV10-2; CDR3 protein: ASGAVTSTDTQY
D gene: .; J gene: TRBJ1-5; V gene: TRBV11-2; CDR3 protein: ASSLVAGFSNQPQH
D gene: TRBD1; J gene: TRBJ2-1; V gene: TRBV5-1; CDR3 protein: ASSLHGTGRNNEQF
D gene: TRBD1; J gene: TRBJ1-1; V gene: TRBV29-1; CDR3 protein: SVEGQGNTEAF
D gene: TRBD2; J gene: TRBJ2-3; V gene: TRBV6-1; CDR3 protein: ASSEDNRSSGRDTQY
D gene: .; J gene: TRBJ1-5; V gene: TRBV6-1; CDR3 protein: ASSEGGNRNQPQH
D gene: TRBD1; J gene: TRBJ1-3; V gene: TRBV5-1; CDR3 protein: ASSLGTGGSGNTIY
D gene: TRBD2; J gene: TRBJ2-7; V gene: TRBV2; CDR3 protein: ASTTSGRAYYEQY
D gene: TRBD2; J gene: TRBJ2-1; V gene: TRBV19; CDR3 protein: ASSRPEVAGGYNEQF
D gene: TRBD1; J gene: TRBJ1-5; V gene: TRBV7-8; CDR3 protein: ASSLTGVDQPQH
D gene: .; J gene: TRBJ1-2; V gene: TRBV7-5; CDR3 protein: VRSLASRDRVYGYT
D gene: .; J gene: TRBJ2-2; V gene: TRBV7-6; CDR3 protein: ASSLSAGQNTGELF
D gene: .; J gene: TRBJ1-1; V gene: TRBV7-9; CDR3 protein: ASSSLGQLMNTEAF
D gene: TRBD2; J gene: TRBJ2-3; V gene: TRBV28; CDR3 protein: ASRRGWRGTDTQY
D gene: .; J gene: TRBJ2-5; V gene: TRBV11-2; CDR3 protein: ASSFDSREETQY
D gene: .; J gene: TRBJ1-2; V gene: TRBV10-2; CDR3 protein: ASSNSGGYGYT
D gene: TRBD2; J gene: TRBJ2-7; V gene: TRBV4-2; CDR3 protein: ASSLQREKNYEQY